These 5 T cell receptor beta chains share one sample of origin, sequenced in a study of blood T cell repertoires in COVID-19 (dated by TCRdb to about 2020). Preparation of the library involved the immunoSEQ multiplex PCR assay. Entries here come from immuneACCESS through TCRdb and include only in-frame sequences with V and J called. Some clones fail to appear in such tables; in the studies checked, an unresolved V gene covers under half of the shortfall, and the cause of the remainder is unknown. Present in this sample are some 190,000 clones, more than 75% of which were seen just once. 4.3% of the sample is taken by the ten largest. Input material: PBMCs or T cells enriched from blood (not recorded which). All receptors come from a man aged 25-45 years with acute COVID-19.

This clone was seen more than once but under ten times. The chain couples TRBV2 to TRBJ2-1; weak D call: TRBD2 (6 bases). From germline, CDR1 is SNHLY and CDR2 FYNNEI. This CDR3 has 13 amino acids. The ends were cut back, 2 bases at V and 15 bases at J, with 17 bases in the middle. This CDR3 reads CASSERDLGFGFF. The CDR3 nucleotides are TGTGCCAGCAGTGAACGGGACTTGGGCTTTGGGTTCTTC.

This clone has more than one count but fewer than ten. The chain has TRBV4-2 and TRBJ2-7, with 7 positions matching TRBD2. Germline V lookup: CDR1 LGHNA, CDR2 YNFKEQ. The CDR3 totals 16 residues. Losses at the gene ends were 0 bases for V and 3 bases for J; bases not matched to a gene: 8. The DNA for the CDR3 is TGTGCCAGCAGCCAAGAGGAGGGCGGGAGAGACTACGAGCAGTACTTC. It codes for CASSQEEGGRDYEQYF.

V and J are TRBV30 and TRBJ2-7, with no clear D. V was cut by 2 bases and J by 4 bases, with 6 bases left in between. The CDR3 runs 11 residues. The germline V gene encodes CDR1 GTSNPN and CDR2 SVGIG (reference sequence). DNA of the CDR3: TGTGCCTGGAGTTATTTTTACGAGCAGTACTTC. Protein sequence: CAWSYFYEQYF.

A single count supports this clone. This chain connects TRBV3-1 (or the pseudogene TRBV3-2) to TRBJ2-3, with 7 bases fitting TRBD2. Trimming removed 1 base from V and 3 bases from J; junction bases left unmatched: 7. The length of the CDR3 is 16 residues. CDR1 and CDR2 (germline): LGHDT, YNNKEL (reference sequence). The CDR3 loop is CASSQVDQGGTDTQYF. For the CDR3, the DNA is TGTGCCAGCAGCCAAGTAGATCAGGGAGGGACAGATACGCAGTATTTT.

This clone was seen only once. The V call is TRBV5-5, the J call TRBJ1-2, with D maybe TRBD1 (5 bases). Germline V lookup: CDR1 SGHKS, CDR2 YYEKEE (reference sequence). The V and J ends lost 4 bases and 1 base respectively, with 8 bases between them. The CDR3 length is 13 residues. The CDR3 bases are TGTGCCAGCAGCGGGACTGGTAACTATGGCTACACCTTC. Amino acid sequence: CASSGTGNYGYTF.